This T cell receptor beta chain was documented in a study of CD8 T cells in Susac syndrome. About 0.5 to 1 ug RNA was reverse transcribed with random hexamers. Amplification of the TCR beta CDR3 was carried out by immunoSEQ multiplex PCR, which spanned a total of 54 Vbeta and 13 Jbeta segments. TCRdb re-called the immunoSEQ multiplex PCR reads with MiXCR, one entry per CDR3 protein. The table lists over 300,000 distinct CDR3 sequences, about 91% of them singletons. Germline lookup yields CDR1 SQVTM and CDR2 ANQGSEA. The CDR3 is made up of 13 amino acids. V lost 3 bases to trimming and J lost 4 bases; unmatched junction nucleotides: 0.

This chain connects TRBV29-1 to TRBJ1-4; 9 bases fit TRBD1. This receptor was identified in a human donor with multiple sclerosis. The sequencing input was CD4+ T cells from PBMCs. The CDR3 spells CSVEGQGNEKLFF. CDR3 bases: TGCAGCGTTGAGGGACAGGGTAATGAAAAACTGTTTTTT.